This entry describes one TCR beta chain. V shed 6 bases and J shed 1 base, with 13 bases lying between them. The length of the CDR3 is 13 residues. Germline values: CDR1 DFQATT, CDR2 SNEGSKA (reference sequence). The data were taken from a study of identical twins. TCRdb independently ran MiXCR on the 5' RACE reads; one entry per CDR3 protein. The sample holds roughly 720,000 distinct CDR3 sequences; 18% are singletons and the top ten take around 12%. The sample was also linked to a second study, of T cells expressing NK-cell markers.

This receptor was obtained from a young woman in good health. What was sequenced was PBMCs. This chain joins TRBV20-1 and TRBJ2-7, with D possibly matching TRBD1 (6 bases). CDR3 amino acids: CSAVDRRSYEQYF. The CDR3 DNA follows: TGCAGTGCAGTCGACAGGCGATCCTACGAGCAGTACTTC.